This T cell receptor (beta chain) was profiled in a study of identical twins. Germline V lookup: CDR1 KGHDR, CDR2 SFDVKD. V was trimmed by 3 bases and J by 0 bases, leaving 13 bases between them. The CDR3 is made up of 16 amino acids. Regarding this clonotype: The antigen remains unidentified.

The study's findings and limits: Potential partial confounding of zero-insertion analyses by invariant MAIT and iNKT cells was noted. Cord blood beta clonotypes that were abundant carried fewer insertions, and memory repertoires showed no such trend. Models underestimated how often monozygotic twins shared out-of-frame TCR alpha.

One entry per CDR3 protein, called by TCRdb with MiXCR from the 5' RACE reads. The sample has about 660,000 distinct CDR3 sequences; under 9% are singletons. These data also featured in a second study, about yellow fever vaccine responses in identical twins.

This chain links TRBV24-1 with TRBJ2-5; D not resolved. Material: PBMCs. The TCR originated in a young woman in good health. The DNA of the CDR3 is TGTGCCACCAGTGATCCTCTGGACCCGTACCAAGAGACCCAGTACTTC. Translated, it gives CATSDPLDPYQETQYF.